This is a list of T cell receptor beta chains from one sample in a study of T-cell reconstitution after alpha-beta-depleted transplantation in children. TCRdb passed the PCR reads through MiXCR, listing each CDR3 protein once. The sample has about 830,000 distinct CDR3 sequences, roughly 16% seen once. The starting material was PBMCs, mostly from graft donor cells, obtained 360 days after TCRalphabeta/CD19-depleted stem cell transplant. The receptors here all came from a male patient younger than 18 who had a stem cell transplant for acute lymphoblastic leukemia, so the T cells may come from the graft donor. The CDR3 runs from the conserved cysteine through the conserved F or W.

J gene | V gene | CDR3 protein
TRBJ1-1 | TRBV6-1 | CASREGGSGTEAFF
TRBJ2-7 | TRBV11-2 | CASSLDRLAAYEQYF
TRBJ2-1 | TRBV6-1 | CATQSLLGHNEQFF
TRBJ1-1 | TRBV25-1 | CASSEYRGSNTEAFF
TRBJ2-3 | TRBV4-2 | CASSLRDYRTDTQYF
TRBJ2-7 | TRBV25-1 | CASSELGGAYEQYF
TRBJ2-1 | TRBV5-1 | CASSLVSGRAYTGEQFF
TRBJ2-5 | TRBV29-1 | CSVNSQETQYF
TRBJ2-5 | TRBV5-6 | CASDRGAEETQYF
TRBJ2-5 | TRBV27 | CASRKGAWYQETQYF
TRBJ2-1 | TRBV6-1 | CASRPSGSSRVNEQFF
TRBJ2-7 | TRBV3-1 | CASSLSSGLVYEQYF
TRBJ1-5 | TRBV12-3/TRBV12-4 | CASSLGDRLNQPQHF
TRBJ1-1 | TRBV5-1 | CASSLEVQGSEAFF
TRBJ1-1 | TRBV29-1 | CSVGSLRTEAFF
TRBJ2-1 | TRBV5-1 | CASSLAIASGRGYNEQFF
TRBJ2-1 | TRBV6-1 | CASVEGSSYNEQFF
TRBJ1-4 | TRBV12-3/TRBV12-4 | CASSLRVPRGTQEKLFF
TRBJ2-7 | TRBV20-1 | CSAGSSGRPSYEQYF
TRBJ2-2 | TRBV20-1 | CSARTPGLHTGELFF
TRBJ2-1 | TRBV20-1 | CSASFVAGDPYNEQFF
TRBJ1-3 | TRBV20-1 | CSAGGPNSGNTIYF
TRBJ2-5 | TRBV2 | CAGRAPLQETQYF
TRBJ2-5 | TRBV7-9 | CAVDRQNQETQYF
TRBJ2-4 | TRBV5-1 | CASSLEGEDIQYF
TRBJ2-1 | TRBV10-2 | CASSPEKGLADDEQFF
TRBJ2-7 | TRBV27 | CASSNLGRVPYEQYF
TRBJ2-2 | TRBV4-2 | CASSKAAGPTGELFF
TRBJ1-1 | TRBV25-1 | CASSPHVGDTEAFF
TRBJ1-2 | TRBV15 | CATSRDYSPYGYTF
TRBJ2-3 | TRBV12-3/TRBV12-4 | CASSFVALAGPGDTQYF
TRBJ2-2 | TRBV11-2 | CASSGPKNTGELFF
TRBJ2-5 | TRBV5-6 | CASSVGTSGSRETQYF
TRBJ2-7 | TRBV13 | CASSPHRDRDYEQYF
TRBJ2-2 | TRBV2 | CASRTASLSGLNTGELFF
TRBJ2-7 | TRBV27 | CASSSYGRQGRYEQYF
TRBJ2-3 | TRBV11-2 | CASSLGTGPTDTQYF
TRBJ1-6 | TRBV4-1 | CASLRTLGDNSPLHF
TRBJ2-1 | TRBV4-1 | CASSQGWTSGTSYNEQFF
TRBJ1-2 | TRBV20-1 | CSARDQGTAVYGYTF
TRBJ1-1 | TRBV29-1 | CSVLRPLNTEAFF
TRBJ2-5 | TRBV7-9 | CASSLAVSWEAQYF
TRBJ2-3 | TRBV29-1 | CSVGGGPDTQYF
TRBJ2-7 | TRBV11-2 | CASSTRDRVRYEQYF
TRBJ1-2 | TRBV29-1 | CSVDLGRMDYGYTF
TRBJ2-1 | TRBV29-1 | CSLRREGVNEQFF
TRBJ2-2 | TRBV24-1 | CATSDIDRGNTGELFF
TRBJ2-7 | TRBV2 | CASSEARQNYEQYF
TRBJ2-7 | TRBV5-1 | CASSLTANSYEQYF
TRBJ2-2 | TRBV7-2 | CASSRPGGELFF
TRBJ2-4 | TRBV5-1 | CASSLAQGKNIQYF
TRBJ2-4 | TRBV4-1 | CASSQVVRGVAAKNIQYF
TRBJ1-5 | TRBV19 | CASSISPNQPQHF
TRBJ1-1 | TRBV6-1 | CASSDLGTIMNTEAFF
TRBJ2-3 | TRBV3-1 | CACTKDSRFYIGDTQYF
TRBJ2-7 | TRBV29-1 | CSVGTLPYEQYF
TRBJ2-7 | TRBV12-3/TRBV12-4 | CASSLREAPYEQYF
TRBJ2-1 | TRBV5-1 | CASSLEVMPTTYSEQFF